The 14 T cell receptor beta chains presented below share a single source sample, sequenced in a study of glioma-infiltrating T cells. Using RNA template, CDR3s of TCR alpha and beta were amplified with iRepertoire arm-PCR. TCRdb called the multiplex PCR reads again in MiXCR, with one record for every CDR3 protein. This sample has around 180,000 distinct CDR3 sequences, with under 55% found just once. The material sequenced was glioma tissue, nonneoplastic brain tissue, or PBMCs (not recorded which). These receptors all stem from a human donor with low-grade glioma or glioblastoma, undergoing nonglioma brain surgery, or in good health (not recorded which).

This clonotype appeared many times. The chain carries TRBV6-1 and TRBJ2-3; D not certain. Germline V gene data show CDR1 as MNHNS and CDR2 as SASEGT. Trimming cost V 5 bases and J 2 bases, with 17 bases left between them. CDR3 length equals 16 residues. This chain's CDR3 is CASSSSSRWATDTQYF. For the CDR3, the DNA is TGTGCCAGCAGTTCTTCTTCCCGCTGGGCCACAGATACGCAGTATTTT.

This clonotype was seen repeatedly, ten times or more. V usage is TRBV24-1 and J usage is TRBJ1-5; D not resolved. The CDR3 consists of 15 residues. Germline CDR1 and CDR2: KGHDR and SFDVKD. Trimming removed 5 bases at V and 2 bases at J, with 12 bases between. CDR3 coding DNA: TGTGCCACCAGTGGACGCACTGATGGCAATCAGCCCCAGCATTTT. This translates into CATSGRTDGNQPQHF.

This clonotype was counted many times. The genes are TRBV20-1 and TRBJ2-1; maybe TRBD2 (5 bases). Germline-derived CDR1 and CDR2 are DFQATT and SNEGSKA (reference sequence). V was pared by 2 bases and J by 0 bases, with 17 bases between. The CDR3 is 17 amino acids. This CDR3 reads CSARKRRSVSSYNEQFF. CDR3 DNA sequence: TGCAGTGCTAGAAAAAGGAGGAGCGTTTCCTCCTACAATGAGCAGTTCTTC.

This clonotype showed up just a few times. The chain employs TRBV5-4 and TRBJ2-7; possible D gene TRBD2, 6 bases. The germline V and J ends were trimmed by 0 bases and 5 bases, with 6 bases remaining between them. CDR3 length equals 12 residues. The germline V gene has CDR1 SGHNT and CDR2 YYREEE (reference sequence). The DNA for the CDR3 is TGTGCCAGCAGCTTGGGGGGGGACGAGCAGTACTTC. Translating it yields CASSLGGDEQYF.

The V gene is TRBV5-1, the J gene TRBJ2-5; 9 positions agree with TRBD1. CDR1 and CDR2 from the germline V gene are SGHRS and YFSETQ. The CDR3 contains 14 residues. V gave up 4 bases and J gave up 2 bases; unmatched junction bases: 3. CDR3 DNA sequence: TGCGCCAGCAGCCGGGGACAGGGACAAGAGACCCAGTACTTC. This translates into CASSRGQGQETQYF.

This clonotype has ten or more counts. The chain recombines TRBV10-2 with TRBJ2-7; D uncertain. V was trimmed by 2 bases and J by 8 bases, leaving 19 bases between them. CDR3 length equals 15 residues. Germline values: CDR1 WSHSY, CDR2 SAAADI. The CDR3 protein is CASSELPRRSGQQYF. The CDR3 DNA reads TGCGCCAGCAGTGAGCTGCCAAGGCGGAGTGGGCAGCAGTACTTC.

A few counts support this clonotype. The genes are TRBV5-1 and TRBJ2-1, with D tentatively TRBD1 (6 bases). Trimming took 4 bases from V and 0 from J, leaving 11 bases between them. Germline-derived CDR1 and CDR2 are SGHRS and YFSETQ. This CDR3 comprises 15 residues. The CDR3 region is CASSRLDSSYNEQFF. The CDR3, as DNA: TGCGCCAGCAGCCGACTGGACAGCTCCTACAATGAGCAGTTCTTC. Together with reference TRBV5-1 and TRBJ2-1, the CDR3 gives the full variable domain: KAGVTQTPRYLIKTRGQQVTLSCSPISGHRSVSWYQQTPGQGLQFLFEYFSETQRNKGNFPGRFSGRQFSNSRSEMNVSTLELGDSALYLCASSRLDSSYNEQFFGPGTRLTVL.

A word on this clonotype: Germline is not matched at one junction end, which may reflect a read error. This rearrangement joins TRBV29-1 to TRBJ2-7, with a weak D call TRBD1 (5 bases). CDR1 and CDR2 (germline): SQVTM, ANQGSEA. The CDR3 length is 11 residues. The CDR3 protein is CIVGQGYEQYF. In nucleotides, the CDR3 is TGCATCGTTGGCCAGGGCTACGAGCAGTACTTC.

J is TRBJ1-3 and V is TRBV19, with D possibly matching TRBD1 (5 bases). This CDR3 is 12 amino acids long. Trimming pared 7 bases from V and 4 bases from J, leaving 8 bases between. Germline assignment: CDR1 LNHDA and CDR2 SQIVND (reference sequence). CDR3 in amino acids: CASNGAGNTIYF. The CDR3 DNA reads TGTGCCAGTAATGGGGCCGGAAACACCATATATTTT.

This clonotype was seen at least ten times. The chain couples TRBV5-1 to TRBJ2-3; D not certain. The CDR3 contains 13 residues. Germline V gene lookup returns CDR1 SGHRS and CDR2 YFSETQ. V was shortened by 1 base and J by 5 bases, with 8 bases between the two germline ends. The CDR3 loop is CASSLTLVDTQYF. The DNA for the CDR3 is TGCGCCAGCAGCTTGACTCTGGTAGATACGCAGTATTTT.

Worth noting for this clonotype: This may be a read error: a much more frequent sequence differs by one nucleotide. The conserved closing phenylalanine or tryptophan is absent in this CDR3, likely reflecting a read error. This chain joins TRBV19 and TRBJ1-1; D is possibly TRBD1 (5 bases). Trimming shortened V by 7 bases and J by 4 bases, and 13 bases separated the two germline ends. The CDR3 covers 13 residues. Germline lookup yields CDR1 LNHDA and CDR2 SQIVND (reference sequence). CDR3 in DNA: TGTGCCAGTATTGGAGGGGAGAGCACTGAAGCTTTCTCT. Its translation: CASIGGESTEAFS.

The table lists this clonotype with many counts. The genes are TRBV20-1 and TRBJ2-1, with D hard to call. Germline loops: CDR1 DFQATT, CDR2 SNEGSKA (reference sequence). The CDR3 contains 15 residues. V lost 3 bases, J lost 0 bases, and 12 bases lay in between. This CDR3 is CSARLSYSSYNEQFF. CDR3 in DNA: TGCAGTGCTAGGTTAAGTTACAGCTCCTACAATGAGCAGTTCTTC.

The chain couples TRBV27 to TRBJ1-6, with D unclear. V shed 0 bases and J shed 13 bases, with 13 bases lying between them. Germline V gives CDR1 MNHEY, CDR2 SMNVEV (reference sequence). The CDR3 is 14 amino acids. The CDR3 region has the DNA TGTGCCAGCAGTTTATCGTCTGCAAATCAGCCCCTCCACTTT. It translates to CASSLSSANQPLHF.

At least ten counts were recorded for this clonotype. V and J are TRBV28 and TRBJ2-7, with 9 bases lining up with TRBD2. This CDR3 has 16 amino acids. Germline lookup yields CDR1 MDHEN and CDR2 SYDVKM. The junction had 12 bases not matched to a gene; V was cut back by 3 bases and J by 6 bases. This CDR3 is CASSFKAGGLYVEQYF. The CDR3, as DNA: TGTGCCAGCAGTTTTAAGGCGGGAGGGCTTTATGTCGAGCAGTACTTC.